Many counts were recorded for the clone carrying this T cell receptor beta chain. TCRdb re-derived calls from the 5' RACE reads in MiXCR, one entry per CDR3 protein. The top ten clones hold 20% to 25% of a sample with approximately 340,000 distinct CDR3 sequences, 10% to 15% of them seen once. This CDR3 is 13 amino acids long. The germline V gene has CDR1 MNHEY and CDR2 SVGAGI. Trimming at V came to 6 bases and at J to 5 bases, leaving 7 bases not matched to a gene. The data are from a study of T-cell memory formation after mild COVID-19. This sequence was found in a man younger than 30 who had mild COVID-19 (a few samples of this study predate the infection). Cell type and time point are not known. Sequencing input: PBMCs or a T cell subset sorted from them (not recorded which). The J gene is TRBJ2-7, the V gene TRBV6-5; 7 positions agree with TRBD2. CDR3 protein: CASSPGGYNEQYF. The CDR3 bases are TGTGCCAGCAGCCCCGGGGGGTACAACGAGCAGTACTTC.